This is a list of T cell receptor beta chains from one sample in a study of T-cell reconstitution after alpha-beta-depleted transplantation in children. TCRdb re-derived calls from the PCR reads in MiXCR, one entry per CDR3 protein. The data hold some 500,000 distinct CDR3 sequences, with around a third observed a single time. The material sequenced was PBMCs from the stem cell graft donor, taken from the stem cell graft. These receptors all come from a human donor who donated a stem cell graft to a child with aplastic anemia. CDR3s include the opening cysteine and the closing phenylalanine or tryptophan. Fields, in order: D gene, clone size, V gene, J gene, CDR3 DNA, CDR3 protein. D genes are given only for firm matches. Clone size is shown for a subset of rows, as once, few, many or a class of expanded clone.

TRBD2	-	TRBV20-1	TRBJ2-1	TGCAGTGCTAGAGAAGGTAGCGGGAGGGTCAGGAATGAGCAGTTCTTC	CSAREGSGRVRNEQFF
-	few	TRBV21-1	TRBJ1-1	TGTGCCAGCAGCATTGGGGTGGCAGCTTTCTTT	CASSIGVAAFF
TRBD1	-	TRBV27	TRBJ1-2	TGTGCCAGCAGTTTCCTCGACCACAGGGGGAATAACTATGGCTACACCTTC	CASSFLDHRGNNYGYTF
-	-	TRBV20-1	TRBJ1-4	TGCAGTGCCGTTAATGAAAAACTGTTTTTT	CSAVNEKLFF
TRBD1	many	TRBV7-2	TRBJ1-2	TGTGCCAGCAGCTTAGATACAGGGGCCTATGGCTACACCTTC	CASSLDTGAYGYTF
TRBD1	many	TRBV4-2	TRBJ1-2	TGTGCCAGCAGCCAAGGGCAGGGGGGGTATGGCTACACCTTC	CASSQGQGGYGYTF
-	-	TRBV3-1	TRBJ2-1	TGTGCCAGCAGCCAGGGAGGCTATCGGGCATACAATGAGCAGTTCTTC	CASSQGGYRAYNEQFF
TRBD2	few	TRBV5-1	TRBJ2-1	TGCGCCAGCAGCTTCGGGGGGGATGAGCAGTTCTTC	CASSFGGDEQFF
-	-	TRBV6-1	TRBJ1-1	TGTGCCAGCACGCTGGGAGCTTTCTTT	CASTLGAFF
-	-	TRBV12-3/TRBV12-4	TRBJ2-7	TGTGCCAGCAGTTTAAAAGTCAAAGGGTCCTACGAGCAGTACTTC	CASSLKVKGSYEQYF
-	-	TRBV7-8	TRBJ2-7	TGTGCCAGCGGGGAAGACTCCTACGAGCAGTACTTC	CASGEDSYEQYF
TRBD2	few	TRBV28	TRBJ2-1	TGTGCCAGCAAGGAGCTAGCGGTATACAATGAGCAGTTCTTC	CASKELAVYNEQFF
-	-	TRBV3-1	TRBJ2-3	TGTGCCAGCAGCCAAATCCATAGTGGGATAGATACGCAGTATTTT	CASSQIHSGIDTQYF
-	-	TRBV13	TRBJ2-3	TGTGCCAGCAGCCCTTGGCCGGGGAGCACAGATACGCAGTATTTT	CASSPWPGSTDTQYF
-	-	TRBV11-2	TRBJ2-1	TGTGCCAGCAGCCCTAGCTGGGTTTCCTACAATGAGCAGTTCTTC	CASSPSWVSYNEQFF
-	few	TRBV11-2	TRBJ2-2	TGTGCCAGCAGCTTAGGTTTAGCGAGGAACACCGGGGAGCTGTTTTTT	CASSLGLARNTGELFF
-	-	TRBV20-1	TRBJ1-5	TGCAGTGCTAGACAGGGTAGTCAGCAGCCCCAGCATTTT	CSARQGSQQPQHF